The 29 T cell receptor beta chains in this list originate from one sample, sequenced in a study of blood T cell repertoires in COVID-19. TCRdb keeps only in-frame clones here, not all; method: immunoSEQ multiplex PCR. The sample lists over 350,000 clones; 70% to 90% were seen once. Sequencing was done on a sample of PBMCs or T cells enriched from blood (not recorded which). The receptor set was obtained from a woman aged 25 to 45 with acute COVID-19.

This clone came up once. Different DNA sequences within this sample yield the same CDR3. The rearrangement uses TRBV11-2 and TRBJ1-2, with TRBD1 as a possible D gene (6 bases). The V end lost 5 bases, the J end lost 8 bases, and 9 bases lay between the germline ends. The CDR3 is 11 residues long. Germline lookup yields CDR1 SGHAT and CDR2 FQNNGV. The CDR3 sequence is CASSPGVGYTF. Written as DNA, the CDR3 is TGTGCCAGCAGCCCAGGGGTCGGCTACACCTTC.

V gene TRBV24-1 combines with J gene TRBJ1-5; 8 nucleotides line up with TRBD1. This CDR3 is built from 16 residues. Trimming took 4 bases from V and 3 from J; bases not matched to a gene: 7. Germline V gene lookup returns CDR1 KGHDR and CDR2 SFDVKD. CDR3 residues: CATSDHGQGFNQPQHF. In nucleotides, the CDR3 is TGTGCCACCAGTGACCATGGACAGGGATTCAATCAGCCCCAGCATTTT.

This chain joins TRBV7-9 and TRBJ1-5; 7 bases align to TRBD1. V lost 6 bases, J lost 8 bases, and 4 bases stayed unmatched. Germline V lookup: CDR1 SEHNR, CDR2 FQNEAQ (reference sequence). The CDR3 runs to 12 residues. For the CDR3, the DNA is TGTGCCAGCAGTGGACAGGTGGAGCCCCAGCATTTT. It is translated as CASSGQVEPQHF.

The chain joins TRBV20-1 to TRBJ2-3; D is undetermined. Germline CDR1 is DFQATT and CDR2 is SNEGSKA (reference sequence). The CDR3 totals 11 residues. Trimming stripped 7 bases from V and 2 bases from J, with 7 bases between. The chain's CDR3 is CSGGFTDTQYF. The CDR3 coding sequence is TGCAGTGGCGGTTTCACAGATACGCAGTATTTT.

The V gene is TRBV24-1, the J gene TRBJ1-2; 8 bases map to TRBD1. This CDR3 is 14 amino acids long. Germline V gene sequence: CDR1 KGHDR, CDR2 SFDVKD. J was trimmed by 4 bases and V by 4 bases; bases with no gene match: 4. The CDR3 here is CATSDRQGFYGYTF. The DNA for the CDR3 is TGTGCCACCAGTGACAGACAGGGGTTCTATGGCTACACCTTC.

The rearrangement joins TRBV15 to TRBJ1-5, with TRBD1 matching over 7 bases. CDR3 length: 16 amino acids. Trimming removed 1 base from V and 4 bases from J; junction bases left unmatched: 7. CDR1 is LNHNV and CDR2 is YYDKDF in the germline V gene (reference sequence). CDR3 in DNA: TGTGCCACCAGCAGAGCAGGGACAGTACCAAATCAGCCCCAGCATTTT. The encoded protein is CATSRAGTVPNQPQHF. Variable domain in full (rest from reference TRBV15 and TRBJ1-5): DAMVIQNPRYQVTQFGKPVTLSCSQTLNHNVMYWYQQKSSQAPKLLFHYYDKDFNNEADTPDNFQSRRPNTSFCFLDIRSPGLGDTAMYLCATSRAGTVPNQPQHFGDGTRLSIL.

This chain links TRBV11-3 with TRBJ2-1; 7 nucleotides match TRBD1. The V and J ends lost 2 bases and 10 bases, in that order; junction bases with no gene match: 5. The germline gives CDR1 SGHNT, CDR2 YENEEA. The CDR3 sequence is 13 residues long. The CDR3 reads CASSLRTGGEQFF. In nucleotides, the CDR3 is TGTGCCAGCAGCTTACGGACAGGCGGCGAGCAGTTCTTC.

Written as DNA, the CDR3 is TGTGCCTGGAGTATCTACTTTGACTCGACCCAAGAGACCCAGTACTTC. This sequence encodes CAWSIYFDSTQETQYF. The chain carries TRBV30 and TRBJ2-5; D gene unclear. The V and J ends lost 2 bases and 1 base respectively, with 17 bases between them. The CDR3 extends over 16 amino acids. Germline V gene sequence: CDR1 GTSNPN, CDR2 SVGIG (reference sequence).

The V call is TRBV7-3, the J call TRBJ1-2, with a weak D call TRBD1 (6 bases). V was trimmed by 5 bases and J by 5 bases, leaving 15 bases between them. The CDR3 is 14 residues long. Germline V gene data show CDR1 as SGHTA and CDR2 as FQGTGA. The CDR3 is CASSPNREGYGYTF. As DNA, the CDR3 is TGTGCCAGCAGCCCAAACAGGGAAGGGTATGGCTACACCTTC.

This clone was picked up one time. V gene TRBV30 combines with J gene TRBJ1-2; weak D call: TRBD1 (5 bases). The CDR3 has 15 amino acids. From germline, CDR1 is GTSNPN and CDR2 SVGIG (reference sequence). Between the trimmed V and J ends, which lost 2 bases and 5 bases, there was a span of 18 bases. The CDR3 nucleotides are TGTGCCTGGAGTTTAAAGGACATAAGGGTGTATGGCTACACCTTC. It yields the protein CAWSLKDIRVYGYTF.

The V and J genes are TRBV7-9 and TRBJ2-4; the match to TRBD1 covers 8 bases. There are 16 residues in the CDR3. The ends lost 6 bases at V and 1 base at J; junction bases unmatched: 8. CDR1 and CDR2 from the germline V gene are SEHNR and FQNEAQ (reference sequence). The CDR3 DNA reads TGTGCCAGCAGTCTTACAGGGGGGAAGGCCAAAAACATTCAGTACTTC. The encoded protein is CASSLTGGKAKNIQYF. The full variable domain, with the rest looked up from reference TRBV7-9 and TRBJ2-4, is DTGVSQNPRHKITKRGQNVTFRCDPISEHNRLYWYRQTLGQGPEFLTYFQNEAQLEKSRLLSDRFSAERPKGSFSTLEIQRTEQGDSAMYLCASSLTGGKAKNIQYFGAGTRLSVL.

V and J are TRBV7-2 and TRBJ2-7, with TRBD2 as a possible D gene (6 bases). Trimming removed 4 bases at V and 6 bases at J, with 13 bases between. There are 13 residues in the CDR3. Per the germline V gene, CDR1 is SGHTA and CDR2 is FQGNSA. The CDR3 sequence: CASSSGLRGEQYF. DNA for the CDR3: TGTGCCAGCAGCTCGGGACTGAGGGGCGAGCAGTACTTC.

This chain's CDR3 is CAISGGSGRANTGELFF. The CDR3 nucleotides read TGTGCCATCAGTGGGGGTAGCGGGCGCGCGAACACCGGGGAGCTGTTTTTT. The chain has TRBV10-3 and TRBJ2-2; 7 bases line up with TRBD2. The germline V gene encodes CDR1 ENHRY and CDR2 SYGVKD. Losses at the gene ends were 4 bases for V and 0 bases for J; bases not matched to a gene: 8. This CDR3 has 17 amino acids.

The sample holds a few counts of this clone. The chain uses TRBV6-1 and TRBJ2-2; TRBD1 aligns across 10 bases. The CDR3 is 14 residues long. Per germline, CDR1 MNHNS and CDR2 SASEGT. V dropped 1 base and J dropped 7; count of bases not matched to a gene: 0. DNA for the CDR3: TGTGCCAGCAGTGAAGGGACAGGGGGCGGGGAGCTGTTTTTT. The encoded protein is CASSEGTGGGELFF.

CDR3 loop: CASSLLPDRVWSYNSPLHF. Written as DNA, the CDR3 is TGCGCCAGCAGCTTGTTACCTGACAGGGTATGGTCCTATAATTCACCCCTCCACTTT. The chain uses TRBV5-1 and TRBJ1-6, with 7 bases aligning to TRBD1. V lost 1 base to trimming and J lost 1 base; unmatched junction nucleotides: 11. Germline V gives CDR1 SGHRS, CDR2 YFSETQ. The CDR3 extends over 19 amino acids.

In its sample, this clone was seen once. CDR3 nucleotide sequence: TGTGCCAGCAGCCCGGCAGGGACTAATGAAAAACTGTTTTTT. Translation: CASSPAGTNEKLFF. V is TRBV7-2 and J is TRBJ1-4; tentatively, D is TRBD1 (5 bases). V was cut by 5 bases and J by 2 bases, with 9 bases left in between. The CDR3 loop spans 14 amino acids. Per the germline V gene, CDR1 is SGHTA and CDR2 is FQGNSA.

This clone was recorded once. CDR3 in DNA: TGCGCCAGCAGCCAGGGACAGGGGACGAACACTGAAGCTTTCTTT. It is translated as CASSQGQGTNTEAFF. This rearrangement joins TRBV5-1 to TRBJ1-1, with 10 positions matching TRBD1. The junction had 4 bases not matched to a gene; V was cut back by 4 bases and J by 1 base. Looked up from germline, CDR1 is SGHRS and CDR2 is YFSETQ. The CDR3 is 15 residues long. Variable domain in full (rest from reference TRBV5-1 and TRBJ1-1): KAGVTQTPRYLIKTRGQQVTLSCSPISGHRSVSWYQQTPGQGLQFLFEYFSETQRNKGNFPGRFSGRQFSNSRSEMNVSTLELGDSALYLCASSQGQGTNTEAFFGQGTRLTVV.

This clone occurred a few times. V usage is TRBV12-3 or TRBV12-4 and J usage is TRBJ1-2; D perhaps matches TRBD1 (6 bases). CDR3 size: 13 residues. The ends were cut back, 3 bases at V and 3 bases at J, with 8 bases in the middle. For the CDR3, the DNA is TGTGCCAGCAGTTTCAGACAGGACTATGGCTACACCTTC. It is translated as CASSFRQDYGYTF.

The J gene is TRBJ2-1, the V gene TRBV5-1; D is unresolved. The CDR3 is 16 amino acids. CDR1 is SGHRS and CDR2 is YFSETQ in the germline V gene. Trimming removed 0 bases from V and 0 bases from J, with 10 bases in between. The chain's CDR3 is CASSLALLDSYNEQFF. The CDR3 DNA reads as TGCGCCAGCAGCTTGGCGTTGCTAGACTCCTACAATGAGCAGTTCTTC.

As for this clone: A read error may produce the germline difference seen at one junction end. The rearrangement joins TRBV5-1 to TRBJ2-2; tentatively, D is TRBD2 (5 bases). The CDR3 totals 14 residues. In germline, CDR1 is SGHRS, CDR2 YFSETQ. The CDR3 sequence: CTSSPSYSTGELFF. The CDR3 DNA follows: TGCACCAGCAGCCCTAGCTACTCCACCGGGGAGCTGTTTTTT. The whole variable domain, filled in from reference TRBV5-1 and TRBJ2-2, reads KAGVTQTPRYLIKTRGQQVTLSCSPISGHRSVSWYQQTPGQGLQFLFEYFSETQRNKGNFPGRFSGRQFSNSRSEMNVSTLELGDSALYLCTSSPSYSTGELFFGEGSRLTVL.

CDR3: CASSRAEYEQYF. The CDR3 nucleotides are TGTGCCAGCAGCCGAGCGGAGTACGAGCAGTACTTC. The V call is TRBV5-5, the J call TRBJ2-7, with D tentatively TRBD2 (5 bases). The CDR3 loop spans 12 amino acids. Trimming took 4 bases from V and 4 from J, leaving 9 bases between them. Germline assignment: CDR1 SGHKS and CDR2 YYEKEE (reference sequence).

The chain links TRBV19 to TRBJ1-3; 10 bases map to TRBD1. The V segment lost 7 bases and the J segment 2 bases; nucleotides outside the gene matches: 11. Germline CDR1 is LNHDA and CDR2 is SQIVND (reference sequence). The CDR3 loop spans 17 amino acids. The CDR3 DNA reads TGTGCCAGTACCCCGAAGAAAGACAGGGGGCCTGGAAACACCATATATTTT. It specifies CASTPKKDRGPGNTIYF.

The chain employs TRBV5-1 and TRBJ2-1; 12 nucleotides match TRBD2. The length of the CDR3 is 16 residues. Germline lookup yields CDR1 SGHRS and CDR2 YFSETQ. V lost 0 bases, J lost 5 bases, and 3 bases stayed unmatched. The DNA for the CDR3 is TGCGCCAGCAGCTTGGGGCTAGCGGGGGGGAACAATGAGCAGTTCTTC. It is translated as CASSLGLAGGNNEQFF.

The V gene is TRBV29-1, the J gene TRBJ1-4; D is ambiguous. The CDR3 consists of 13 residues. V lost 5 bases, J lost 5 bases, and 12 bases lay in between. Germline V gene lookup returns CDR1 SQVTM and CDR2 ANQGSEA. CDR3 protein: CSVLTGRNEKLFF. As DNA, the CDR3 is TGCAGCGTTTTAACCGGGAGGAATGAAAAACTGTTTTTT.

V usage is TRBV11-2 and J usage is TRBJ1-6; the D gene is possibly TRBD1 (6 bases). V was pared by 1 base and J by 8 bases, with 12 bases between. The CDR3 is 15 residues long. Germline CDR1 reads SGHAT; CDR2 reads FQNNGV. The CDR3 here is CASSLVGRGHSPLHF. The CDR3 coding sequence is TGTGCCAGCAGCTTAGTCGGCAGGGGACATTCACCCCTCCACTTT.

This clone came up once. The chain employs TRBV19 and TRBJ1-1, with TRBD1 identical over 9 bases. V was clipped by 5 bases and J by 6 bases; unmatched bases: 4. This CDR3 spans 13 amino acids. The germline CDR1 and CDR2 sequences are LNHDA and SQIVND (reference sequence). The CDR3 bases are TGTGCCAGTAGTCTGGACAGGGGCTCTGAAGCTTTCTTT. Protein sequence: CASSLDRGSEAFF.

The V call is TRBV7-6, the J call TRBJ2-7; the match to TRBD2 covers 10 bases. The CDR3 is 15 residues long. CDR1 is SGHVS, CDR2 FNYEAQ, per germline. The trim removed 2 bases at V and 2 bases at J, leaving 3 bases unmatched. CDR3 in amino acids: CASSLRLAGAYEQYF. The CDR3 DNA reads TGTGCCAGCAGCTTAAGGCTAGCGGGGGCCTACGAGCAGTACTTC. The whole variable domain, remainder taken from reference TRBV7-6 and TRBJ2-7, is GAGVSQSPRYKVTKRGQDVALRCDPISGHVSLYWYRQALGQGPEFLTYFNYEAQQDKSGLPNDRFSAERPEGSISTLTIQRTEQRDSAMYRCASSLRLAGAYEQYFGPGTRLTVT.

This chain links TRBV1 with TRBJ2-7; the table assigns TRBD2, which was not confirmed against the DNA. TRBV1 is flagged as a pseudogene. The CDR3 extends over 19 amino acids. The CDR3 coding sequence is TGCACCAGCAGCCAAGATCGTGGTAGGTTTGGGACTAGCGCATACGAGCAGTACTTC. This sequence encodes CTSSQDRGRFGTSAYEQYF.

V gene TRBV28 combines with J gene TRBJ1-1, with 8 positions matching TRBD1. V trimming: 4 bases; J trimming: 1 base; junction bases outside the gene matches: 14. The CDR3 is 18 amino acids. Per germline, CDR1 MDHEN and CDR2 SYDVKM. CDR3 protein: CASSSLPGQGVGNTEAFF. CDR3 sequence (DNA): TGTGCCAGCAGTTCCCTTCCCGGACAGGGAGTTGGGAACACTGAAGCTTTCTTT. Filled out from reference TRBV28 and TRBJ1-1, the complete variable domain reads DVKVTQSSRYLVKRTGEKVFLECVQDMDHENMFWYRQDPGLGLRLIYFSYDVKMKEKGDIPEGYSVSREKKERFSLILESASTNQTSMYLCASSSLPGQGVGNTEAFFGQGTRLTVV.